The sequence of this T cell receptor beta chain was determined in a study of cytomegalovirus exposure and HLA in healthy donors. Vbeta (60) and Jbeta (13) primers were used in the PCR. The repertoire was sequenced with immunoSEQ multiplex PCR; TCRdb's copy has only in-frame clones and lacks some. This table has roughly 130,000 clones, 75% to 85% appearing once. The sequencing sample was made of PBMCs. This receptor was identified in a man aged 18 to 29 in good health and CMV-seronegative.

The CDR3: CSAGSGYGYTF. The CDR3 nucleotides read TGCAGTGCTGGATCAGGGTATGGCTACACCTTC. V usage is TRBV20-1 and J usage is TRBJ1-2; D might be TRBD1 (5 bases). Germline CDR1 is DFQATT and CDR2 is SNEGSKA (reference sequence). The CDR3 is made up of 11 amino acids. V was cut by 5 bases and J by 5 bases, with 9 bases left in between.